Each of the 4 T cell receptor beta chains below was sequenced from the same sample in a study of shared clonotypes between healthy human individuals. Only in-frame clones appear in the TCRdb table, and some are missing; sequencing was by immunoSEQ multiplex PCR. The sample consists of over 300,000 clones, around 90% of them appearing once. Input material: memory CD8+ T cells sorted from blood. Subset given: CD45RO+ cells pooled with CCR7-negative TemRA cells. These receptor sequences come from a man between 18 and 29 years old in good health.

The chain recombines TRBV5-1 with TRBJ2-5; D ambiguous. Trimming cost V 1 base and J 6 bases, with 4 bases left between them. The CDR3 covers 11 residues. The germline gives CDR1 SGHRS, CDR2 YFSETQ. CDR3 DNA: TGCGCCAGCAGCTTGTGGAAGACCCAGTACTTC. Its translation is CASSLWKTQYF.

Comment on this clone: Distinct nucleotide sequences in the sample also encode this CDR3. V usage is TRBV6-5 and J usage is TRBJ2-1, with D perhaps matching TRBD2 (6 bases). Trimming took 0 bases from V and 4 from J, leaving 13 bases between them. CDR1 and CDR2 (germline): MNHEY, SVGAGI. The CDR3 has 16 amino acids. The CDR3 region has the DNA TGTGCCAGCAGTTACTCGACGGGGGAGGTGTACAATGAGCAGTTCTTC. Translating gives CASSYSTGEVYNEQFF.

This clone was recorded once. The chain is built from TRBV5-6 and TRBJ2-7; D perhaps matches TRBD2 (5 bases). Trimming shortened V by 0 bases and J by 3 bases, and 10 bases separated the two germline ends. Per the germline V gene, CDR1 is SGHDT and CDR2 is YYEEEE. The length of the CDR3 is 14 residues. CDR3 sequence (DNA): TGTGCCAGCAGCTTGGACGGGGAAAACTACGAGCAGTACTTC. Protein product: CASSLDGENYEQYF. Full variable domain (rest looked up from reference TRBV5-6 and TRBJ2-7): DAGVTQSPTHLIKTRGQQVTLRCSPKSGHDTVSWYQQALGQGPQFIFQYYEEEERQRGNFPDRFSGHQFPNYSSELNVNALLLGDSALYLCASSLDGENYEQYFGPGTRLTVT.

The gene calls are TRBV6-1 and TRBJ2-1, with D perhaps matching TRBD1 or TRBD2 (5 bases each). The V end was cut by 2 bases, the J end by 10 bases, with 15 bases between. Germline-derived CDR1 and CDR2 are MNHNS and SASEGT. The CDR3 is 14 amino acids. CDR3 in DNA: TGTGCCAGCAGTGAAACAGGACTTGTTGGGGAGCAGTTCTTC. Translating it yields CASSETGLVGEQFF.